Presented here are 29 T cell receptor beta chains from one specimen sequenced in a study of blood T cell repertoires in COVID-19. Clones were sequenced by immunoSEQ multiplex PCR, and TCRdb holds only the in-frame ones, with some missing. The table lists 140,000 to 150,000 clones, around 83% of them singletons. The sequenced sample was peripheral blood. These receptors all stem from a man in his sixties with active or convalescent COVID-19.

This rearrangement joins TRBV27 to TRBJ2-7, with TRBD1 as a possible D gene (8 bases). The CDR3 sequence is 15 residues long. Germline values: CDR1 MNHEY, CDR2 SMNVEV (reference sequence). V lost 5 bases to trimming and J lost 3 bases, with 17 bases between them. The CDR3 bases are TGTGCCAGCAGTCCTTGGACAGGGAGGGGCTACGAGCAGTACTTC. Its translation is CASSPWTGRGYEQYF.

The chain uses TRBV6-2 or TRBV6-3 and TRBJ1-5, with 8 bases that match TRBD1. CDR1 and CDR2 (germline): MNHEY, SVGEGT. Germline trimming cut 4 bases from V and 5 bases from J; bases unmatched to any gene: 4. This CDR3 has 14 amino acids. CDR3 protein: CASSSDRGYQPQHF. The DNA for the CDR3 is TGTGCCAGCAGTTCCGACAGGGGTTATCAGCCCCAGCATTTT.

Regarding this clone: Mismatch with germline at one junction end may stem from a read error. CDR3 loop: CASSSSPMSGVGPEAFF. The CDR3 nucleotides read TGTGCCAGCAGCTCTTCCCCTATGTCGGGGGTCGGCCCTGAGGCTTTCTTT. The chain uses TRBV11-3 and TRBJ1-1; maybe TRBD1 (5 bases). The CDR3 length is 17 residues. Germline values: CDR1 SGHNT, CDR2 YENEEA. Combining the CDR3 with reference TRBV11-3 and TRBJ1-1 gives the whole variable domain EAGVVQSPRYKIIEKKQPVAFWCNPISGHNTLYWYLQNLGQGPELLIRYENEEAVDDSQLPKDRFSAERLKGVDSTLKIQPAELGDSAVYLCASSSSPMSGVGPEAFFGQGTRLTVV.

V and J are TRBV7-2 and TRBJ1-1; a possible D gene is TRBD1 (6 bases). The length of the CDR3 is 14 residues. Looked up from germline, CDR1 is SGHTA and CDR2 is FQGNSA. The ends were cut back, 6 bases at V and 1 base at J, with 12 bases in the middle. The CDR3 nucleotides read TGTGCCAGCAGTCTTACGGACAGGAACACTGAAGCTTTCTTT. Its translation: CASSLTDRNTEAFF.

The chain carries TRBV14 and TRBJ2-7, with TRBD1 matching 8 bases. V shed 0 bases, J shed 0 bases, and the junction held 7 bases outside the gene matches. The CDR3 length is 17 residues. Looked up from germline, CDR1 is SGHDN and CDR2 is FVKESK. CDR3 sequence: CASSQEFQGASSYEQYF. The CDR3 DNA follows: TGTGCCAGCAGCCAAGAGTTCCAGGGGGCCAGCTCCTACGAGCAGTACTTC.

The gene calls are TRBV2 and TRBJ2-5; TRBD1 agrees at 12 bases. J lost 7 bases, V lost 9 bases, and 12 bases had no gene match. Germline V lookup: CDR1 SNHLY, CDR2 FYNNEI. The CDR3 loop spans 15 amino acids. CDR3 protein: CASTPGQGASGTQYF. CDR3 in DNA: TGTGCCAGTACCCCGGGACAGGGGGCTTCAGGGACCCAGTACTTC.

The chain joins TRBV7-8 to TRBJ2-7; TRBD1 matches 9 bases. The CDR3 has 15 amino acids. Germline V gives CDR1 SGHVS, CDR2 FQNEAQ. J lost 3 bases, V lost 4 bases, and 7 bases had no gene match. CDR3 protein: CASSSGQGISYEQYV. CDR3 sequence (DNA): TGTGCCAGCAGCTCTGGACAGGGGATTAGCTACGAGCAGTACGTC.

V and J are TRBV5-5 and TRBJ2-7, with D uncertain. This CDR3 region has 14 residues. Germline-derived CDR1 and CDR2 are SGHKS and YYEKEE (reference sequence). V was cut by 0 bases and J by 2 bases, with 9 bases left in between. The CDR3: CASSLEQPPYEQYV. The CDR3 DNA reads as TGTGCCAGCAGCTTGGAACAGCCGCCCTACGAGCAGTACGTC.

This chain joins TRBV5-1 and TRBJ2-1; the match to TRBD2 covers 11 bases. Germline V gene data show CDR1 as SGHRS and CDR2 as YFSETQ. Trimming at V came to 1 base and at J to 7 bases, leaving 4 bases not matched to a gene. CDR3 length equals 15 residues. CDR3 in amino acids: CASSLTSGRGNEQFF. The CDR3 nucleotides are TGCGCCAGCAGCTTGACTAGCGGGAGAGGGAATGAGCAGTTCTTC.

This clone came up a few times. The gene calls are TRBV19 and TRBJ1-1, with TRBD1 matching 7 bases. This CDR3 contains 14 residues. J was trimmed by 0 bases and V by 6 bases; bases with no gene match: 4. Per germline, CDR1 LNHDA and CDR2 SQIVND (reference sequence). The CDR3 bases are TGTGCCAGTAGCAGGGACAGTATGAACACTGAAGCTTTCTTT. It codes for CASSRDSMNTEAFF.

The V call is TRBV7-2, the J call TRBJ1-3; possibly TRBD1 for D (5 bases). The CDR3 length is 15 residues. V was pared by 6 bases and J by 4 bases, with 16 bases between. Germline values: CDR1 SGHTA, CDR2 FQGNSA. CDR3 coding DNA: TGTGCCAGCAGGAATGGGGCCTCGAGCGGAAACACCATATATTTT. This sequence encodes CASRNGASSGNTIYF.

The chain employs TRBV2 and TRBJ1-5; TRBD1 agrees at 7 bases. V was clipped by 3 bases and J by 3 bases; unmatched bases: 5. The CDR3 extends over 15 amino acids. CDR1 and CDR2 (germline): SNHLY, FYNNEI. The CDR3 spells CASSDAQGYNQPQHF. In nucleotides, the CDR3 is TGTGCCAGCAGTGATGCACAGGGGTACAATCAGCCCCAGCATTTT.

The V gene is TRBV5-1, the J gene TRBJ1-1, with 8 bases aligning to TRBD1. The V segment lost 4 bases and the J segment 4 bases; nucleotides outside the gene matches: 6. CDR3 length: 14 amino acids. Per germline, CDR1 SGHRS and CDR2 YFSETQ. CDR3 amino acids: CASSGRQGTTEAFF. In DNA, the CDR3 is TGCGCCAGCAGCGGAAGACAGGGGACCACTGAAGCTTTCTTT. Filled out from reference TRBV5-1 and TRBJ1-1, the complete variable domain reads KAGVTQTPRYLIKTRGQQVTLSCSPISGHRSVSWYQQTPGQGLQFLFEYFSETQRNKGNFPGRFSGRQFSNSRSEMNVSTLELGDSALYLCASSGRQGTTEAFFGQGTRLTVV.

The chain has TRBV5-5 and TRBJ1-5; 7 nucleotides align to TRBD1. The germline V gene encodes CDR1 SGHKS and CDR2 YYEKEE (reference sequence). There are 17 residues in the CDR3. J gave up 4 bases and V 0 bases, and 10 bases lay outside the gene matches. CDR3 region: CASSLGKPGQLNQPQHF. Written as DNA, the CDR3 is TGTGCCAGCAGCTTGGGAAAACCGGGACAGTTAAATCAGCCCCAGCATTTT.

The chain recombines TRBV4-2 with TRBJ2-1; TRBD2 agrees at 8 bases. Germline trimming cut 2 bases from V and 6 bases from J; bases unmatched to any gene: 12. Germline V gene data show CDR1 as LGHNA and CDR2 as YNFKEQ. The CDR3 has 17 residues. The CDR3 DNA reads TGTGCCAGCAGCCAACTGGGAGAAGCGGGAGTCCTCAATGAGCAGTTCTTC. This translates into CASSQLGEAGVLNEQFF.

V usage is TRBV6-5 and J usage is TRBJ1-6; unclear D gene. The CDR3 spans 14 residues. V shed 6 bases and J shed 10 bases, with 16 bases lying between them. Germline V gene sequence: CDR1 MNHEY, CDR2 SVGAGI. The CDR3 protein is CASSPQISGSPLHF. The CDR3 region has the DNA TGTGCCAGCAGCCCCCAGATCTCAGGATCACCCCTCCACTTT.

The chain carries TRBV4-3 and TRBJ2-2; 9 positions match TRBD1. This CDR3 contains 17 residues. Germline trimming cut 2 bases from V and 4 bases from J; bases unmatched to any gene: 8. Germline CDR1 LGHNA, CDR2 YSLEER. CDR3 sequence (DNA): TGCGCCAGCAGCCAATTGACAGGGGGATCGAGCACCGGGGAGCTGTTTTTT. Encoded protein: CASSQLTGGSSTGELFF.

The chain links TRBV24-1 to TRBJ1-2, with a possible D match to TRBD1 (6 bases). V was shortened by 7 bases and J by 1 base, with 18 bases between the two germline ends. This CDR3 contains 16 residues. The germline V gene has CDR1 KGHDR and CDR2 SFDVKD. The CDR3: CATRDSGHQFNYGYTF. The CDR3 DNA sequence: TGTGCCACCAGAGACTCGGGACACCAGTTTAACTATGGCTACACCTTC.

The chain employs TRBV5-1 and TRBJ1-3; tentatively, D is TRBD1 (5 bases). Trimming removed 7 bases at V and 3 bases at J, with 14 bases between. Per the germline V gene, CDR1 is SGHRS and CDR2 is YFSETQ. This CDR3 region has 14 residues. The CDR3 region is CASSLLGDGNTIYF. The DNA for the CDR3 is TGCGCCAGCTCCTTGCTAGGGGATGGAAACACCATATATTTT.

This clone was counted a few times. V and J are TRBV4-3 and TRBJ1-2, with D possibly TRBD1 on 5 matching bases. Trimming left V 2 bases short and J 1 base short, with 11 bases between. The CDR3 is 15 amino acids. Germline CDR1 is LGHNA and CDR2 is YSLEER. The CDR3 here is CASSQWRGDNYGYTF. CDR3 nucleotides: TGCGCCAGCAGCCAATGGAGGGGAGATAACTATGGCTACACCTTC.

This chain uses TRBV11-2 with TRBJ2-2; no clear D. The V gene lost 4 bases and the J gene lost 2 bases, with 5 bases spanning the gap. The CDR3 covers 13 residues. Germline-derived CDR1 and CDR2 are SGHAT and FQNNGV. The CDR3, as DNA: TGTGCCAGCAGCTATAAAAACACCGGGGAGCTGTTTTTT. Translated: CASSYKNTGELFF.

This chain links TRBV3-1 (or the pseudogene TRBV3-2) with TRBJ1-2; D remains unclear. Looked up from germline, CDR1 is LGHDT and CDR2 is YNNKEL (reference sequence). Trimming cost V 1 base and J 8 bases, with 11 bases left between them. The CDR3 runs 13 residues. The CDR3 loop is CASSQVTTGGYTF. The DNA of the CDR3 is TGTGCCAGCAGCCAAGTTACGACGGGGGGCTACACCTTC.

V gene TRBV6-2 or TRBV6-3 combines with J gene TRBJ1-2; 7 bases are a match to TRBD1. J lost 1 base, V lost 6 bases, and 17 bases had no gene match. Germline CDR1 is MNHEY and CDR2 is SVGEGT. This CDR3 is 18 amino acids long. CDR3 residues: CASSPVPRDSLFNYGYTF. The CDR3 region has the DNA TGTGCCAGCAGCCCTGTCCCCAGGGACAGCTTATTTAACTATGGCTACACCTTC.

V usage is TRBV7-9 and J usage is TRBJ1-5; D is ambiguous. This CDR3 region has 12 residues. The V end lost 5 bases, the J end lost 4 bases, and 6 bases lay between the germline ends. Germline-derived CDR1 and CDR2 are SEHNR and FQNEAQ (reference sequence). This CDR3 reads CASSAQNQPQHF. The CDR3, as DNA: TGTGCCAGCAGCGCACAGAATCAGCCCCAGCATTTT.

In the case of this clone: The sample carries other DNA sequences with the same CDR3. The chain employs TRBV6-5 and TRBJ1-5; 9 nucleotides align to TRBD1. V was clipped by 6 bases and J by 4 bases; unmatched bases: 4. From germline, CDR1 is MNHEY and CDR2 SVGAGI. This CDR3 comprises 14 residues. In nucleotides, the CDR3 is TGTGCCAGCAGCGGGACAGGGTCAAATCAGCCCCAGCATTTT. It translates to CASSGTGSNQPQHF.

V gene TRBV11-3 combines with J gene TRBJ2-7, with D tentatively TRBD2 (5 bases). Trimming cost V 5 bases and J 9 bases, with 17 bases left between them. This CDR3 has 13 amino acids. Germline-derived CDR1 and CDR2 are SGHNT and YENEEA. The CDR3 DNA is TGTGCCAGCAGCCTCGTACGGAGTGCGGGGCAGTACGTC. Translating gives CASSLVRSAGQYV.

The chain joins TRBV12-3 or TRBV12-4 to TRBJ2-7; TRBD2 matches 7 bases. The trim removed 5 bases at V and 3 bases at J, leaving 4 bases unmatched. CDR3 length equals 13 residues. Here the CDR3 DNA reads TGTGCCAGCAGTGTTTCTAGCGGCTACGAGCAGTACGTC. As protein: CASSVSSGYEQYV.

V gene TRBV27 combines with J gene TRBJ2-7; TRBD2 matches 10 bases. Trimming cost V 3 bases and J 4 bases; bases outside gene matches: 12. Germline V gives CDR1 MNHEY, CDR2 SMNVEV (reference sequence). The CDR3 covers 17 residues. The CDR3 loop is CASSFSLAGAPWYEQYF. In nucleotides, the CDR3 is TGTGCCAGCAGTTTTTCGCTAGCGGGGGCCCCGTGGTACGAGCAGTACTTC.

V is TRBV6-5 and J is TRBJ1-3; D gene unclear. Trimming removed 7 bases at V and 4 bases at J, with 14 bases between. The CDR3 runs to 14 residues. Germline CDR1 is MNHEY and CDR2 is SVGAGI. This CDR3 reads CASIPRGSGNTIYF. CDR3 coding DNA: TGTGCCAGCATACCTCGGGGATCCGGAAACACCATATATTTT.